A selection of T cell receptor beta chains follows, all from one sample in a study of shared clonotypes between healthy human individuals. Clones were read by immunoSEQ multiplex PCR, and TCRdb kept only the in-frame ones, dropping some. The sample records 2,500,000 or so clones, 93% being singletons. Sequencing used naive CD4+ T cells from PBMCs. The receptor source for this set is a man between 18 and 35 years old in good health. Some clones in this sample may be carry-over from other donors' samples. The CDR3 runs from the conserved cysteine through the conserved F or W. D genes are given only for firm matches. Clone size, where shown, is once, few, many, or a class for clones that have expanded.

clone size,V gene,J gene,D gene,CDR3 DNA,CDR3 protein
NA,TRBV11-2,TRBJ1-1,NA,TGTGCCAGCAGCTCGTACCGGGATTCGGGCACTGAAGCTTTCTTT,CASSSYRDSGTEAFF
NA,TRBV29-1,TRBJ1-3,NA,TGCAGCGTTGTCCTCTCTGGAAACACCATATATTTT,CSVVLSGNTIYF
NA,TRBV28,TRBJ1-4,TRBD1,TGTGCCAGCAGCCCCAGGGGGGTGCTAATTGAAAAACTGTTTTTT,CASSPRGVLIEKLFF
NA,TRBV6-1,TRBJ2-7,NA,TGTGCCAGCAGTCACTACGAGCAGTACTTC,CASSHYEQYF
NA,TRBV27,TRBJ2-5,NA,TGTGCCAGCAGTTTCAGGGGCGCACTCGGGGAGACCCAGTACTTC,CASSFRGALGETQYF
NA,TRBV10-3,TRBJ2-7,NA,TGTGCCATCAGTGAGTCGACTCGGGTTTACGAGCAGTACTTC,CAISESTRVYEQYF
NA,TRBV9,TRBJ1-3,NA,TGTGCCAGCAGCGCCGCCGGGACAACTGGAAACACCATATATTTT,CASSAAGTTGNTIYF
NA,TRBV6-5,TRBJ2-1,NA,TGTGCCAGCAGCCGAGGGGTTAGCTCCTACAATGAGCAGTTCTTC,CASSRGVSSYNEQFF
NA,TRBV5-1,TRBJ2-7,TRBD2,TGCGCCAGCAGCTTGCCAGCGGGAGAGCAGTACTTC,CASSLPAGEQYF
NA,TRBV5-1,TRBJ1-1,NA,TGCGCCAGCAGCACCAGACAGGTGGATAGCACTGAAGCTTTCTTT,CASSTRQVDSTEAFF
once,TRBV15,TRBJ2-7,NA,TGTGCCACCAGCAGGAGGACTCCACTCGAGCAGTACTTC,CATSRRTPLEQYF
NA,TRBV30,TRBJ1-2,NA,TGTGCCTGGAGACCCCCCTCCAGGTATCGAGGCTACACCTTC,CAWRPPSRYRGYTF
NA,TRBV5-1,TRBJ2-5,NA,TGCGCCAGCAGCCTCCGGCGGGCAGGGAACAACCTCGGGGAGACCCAGTACTTC,CASSLRRAGNNLGETQYF
once,TRBV6-1,TRBJ2-5,NA,TGTGCCAGCATGTACAGTCGAGAGACCCAGTACTTC,CASMYSRETQYF
NA,TRBV19,TRBJ1-1,TRBD1,TGTGCCAGTAGTGGACAGGGCTATACTGAAGCTTTCTTT,CASSGQGYTEAFF
NA,TRBV2,TRBJ1-2,NA,TGTGCCAGCAGTGAATACGGGGGGGCTTGCACCTTC,CASSEYGGACTF
few,TRBV10-2,TRBJ2-7,TRBD2,TGCGCCAGCAGGGGGACTAGCGGTCATCTCGAGCAGTACTTC,CASRGTSGHLEQYF
NA,TRBV5-1,TRBJ2-5,TRBD2,TGCGCCAGCAGCTTGGCGGGGGGCCAAGAGACCCAGTACTTC,CASSLAGGQETQYF
NA,TRBV12-5,TRBJ2-3,TRBD2,TGTGCTAGTGGTTCCGTTGGCGGGAGTTGGACAGATACGCAGTATTTT,CASGSVGGSWTDTQYF
NA,TRBV7-6,TRBJ2-3,TRBD2,TGTGCCAGCAGCCTTCTAGCGGCCCTCACAGATACGCAGTATTTT,CASSLLAALTDTQYF